This TCR beta chain was sequenced in a study of early T cells in non-severe SARS-CoV-2 infection. In the case of this clonotype: The antigen is undetermined.

Unique molecular identifier tags were affixed to discrete cDNA molecules. TCRdb used MiXCR to reprocess the 5' RACE reads, holding one entry per CDR3 protein. This sample has around 83,000 distinct CDR3 sequences, with over 9.5% found just once. CDR3 length: 13 amino acids. Germline lookup yields CDR1 MDHEN and CDR2 SYDVKM. With 10 bases removed from V and 2 bases from J, the gap between germline ends came to 12 bases. Study-wide points: Matches to VDJdb favored anti-spike CD8 responses and missed private and CD4 specificities.

V gene TRBV28 combines with J gene TRBJ2-4; possible D gene TRBD2, 5 bases. The receptor comes from an adult who was a healthcare worker with PCR-confirmed SARS-CoV-2 infection or an uninfected control (not recorded which). Sequenced material: whole blood, taken at baseline. The CDR3 protein is CATSRVPKNIQYF. The CDR3, as DNA: TGTGCCACTAGCCGGGTCCCCAAAAACATTCAGTACTTC.